This T cell receptor beta chain stems from a study of shared clonotypes between healthy human individuals. Overall study context: With ages of 18 to 49, the donors were two women and a few men. A donor's plate count was three for CD4 naive and three for CD4 memory; CD8 naive had two and CD8 memory one. Broader study findings: Owing to a small donor count, the genetic and exposure-history diversity represented was limited.

With respect to this clone: The antigen is not known.

Replicate PCRs run on sorted subsets employed approximately 200 ng DNA, about 27,000 T cell genomes. Libraries were prepared by immunoSEQ multiplex PCR; TCRdb keeps only in-frame clonotypes and omits some of them. The sample includes under 150,000 clones, 55% to 80% of them seen just once. This CDR3 has 15 residues. Germline CDR1 is MRHNA and CDR2 is SNTAGT. The V end was cut by 3 bases, the J end by 2 bases, with 13 bases between. This chain joins TRBV6-4 and TRBJ1-2, with D perhaps TRBD1 (5 bases). The receptor's source is a woman aged 25-40 years in good health. Sequences were obtained from memory CD8+ T cells sorted from blood. Subset indicated: CD45RO+ cells pooled with CCR7-negative TemRA cells. CDR3 sequence: CASSEDQGGNYGYTF. DNA for the CDR3: TGTGCCAGCAGTGAGGATCAGGGTGGGAACTATGGCTACACCTTC.